The present TCR beta chain was sequenced within a study of spatial heterogeneity in lung cancer. Study in general: Raw-read counts averaged over ten per unique TCR and UMI combination. Notes on the study in general: The appearance of ubiquitous expanded tumor TCRs in blood was greater at resection than follow-up.

CDR3 length: 15 residues. V was clipped by 0 bases and J by 2 bases, with 9 bases between them. From germline, CDR1 is LGHDT and CDR2 YNNKEL (reference sequence). Every individual TCR cDNA molecule carried its own unique molecular identifier, which allowed correction of PCR and sequencing errors. TCRdb processed the 5' RACE reads anew with MiXCR; each CDR3 protein has one entry. The sample has fewer than 45,000 distinct CDR3 sequences; roughly 7% are singletons. This clonotype was observed a handful of times. Its antigen is still unknown. Specified time point: sample taken at primary tumor resection. TCRs were sequenced from unsorted whole RNA of tumor, nontumor lung or PBMC.

The J gene is TRBJ2-3, the V gene TRBV3-1; D is uncertain. The sample was PBMCs, taken at surgery. The TCR comes from a female donor with early-stage non-small cell lung cancer. CDR3 residues: CASSQELLPTDTQYF. The CDR3 DNA sequence: TGTGCCAGCAGCCAAGAGCTGCTTCCCACAGATACGCAGTATTTT.